This T cell receptor beta chain was obtained from a study of blood T cells in healthy people across ages. Study-level findings and limits: Higher diversity and more naive CD4+ cells were features of long-lived donors, compared to aged donors.

A J-beta primer mix and a sample-barcoded 5' primer were used in a second PCR of about 7 to 12 cycles. MiXCR, applied by TCRdb to the 5' RACE reads, yields one record per CDR3 protein. The table has approximately 800,000 distinct CDR3 sequences, about 53% seen once; the top ten hold about 42%. Note on this clonotype: Its antigen is as yet unknown.

Caucasian, healthy and from Russia, the donors were aged between about 6 and 90. Total RNA was isolated from each sample in quantities of at least 5 micrograms. With V trimmed by 0 bases and J by 4 bases, 5 bases remained unmatched. The V gene's germline CDR1 is ENHRY and CDR2 SYGVKD. The CDR3 is made up of 15 amino acids. The sequenced sample consisted of blood. The TCR sequence derives from a man older than 75 in good health. This chain connects TRBV10-3 to TRBJ2-5; 7 bases fit TRBD1. The CDR3 protein is CAISESFTGAETQYF. CDR3 bases: TGTGCCATCAGTGAGTCGTTCACAGGGGCAGAGACCCAGTACTTC.